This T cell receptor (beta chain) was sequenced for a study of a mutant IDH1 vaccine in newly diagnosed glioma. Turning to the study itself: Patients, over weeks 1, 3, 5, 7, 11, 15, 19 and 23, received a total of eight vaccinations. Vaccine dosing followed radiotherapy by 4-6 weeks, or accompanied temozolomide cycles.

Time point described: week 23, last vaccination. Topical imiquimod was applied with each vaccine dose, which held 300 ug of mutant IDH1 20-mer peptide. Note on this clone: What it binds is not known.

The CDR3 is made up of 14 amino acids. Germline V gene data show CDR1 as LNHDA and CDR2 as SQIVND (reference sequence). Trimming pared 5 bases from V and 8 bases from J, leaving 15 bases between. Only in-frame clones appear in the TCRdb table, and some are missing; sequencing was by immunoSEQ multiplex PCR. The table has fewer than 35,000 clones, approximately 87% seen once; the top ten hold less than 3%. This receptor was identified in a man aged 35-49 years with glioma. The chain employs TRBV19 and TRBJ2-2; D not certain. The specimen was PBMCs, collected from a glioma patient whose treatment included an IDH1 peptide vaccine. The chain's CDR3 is CASSARLMAGELFF. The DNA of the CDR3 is TGTGCCAGTAGTGCCAGACTTATGGCTGGGGAGCTGTTTTTT. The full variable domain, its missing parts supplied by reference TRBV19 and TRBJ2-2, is DGGITQSPKYLFRKEGQNVTLSCEQNLNHDAMYWYRQDPGQGLRLIYYSQIVNDFQKGDIAEGYSVSREKKESFPLTVTSAQKNPTAFYLCASSARLMAGELFFGEGSRLTVL.